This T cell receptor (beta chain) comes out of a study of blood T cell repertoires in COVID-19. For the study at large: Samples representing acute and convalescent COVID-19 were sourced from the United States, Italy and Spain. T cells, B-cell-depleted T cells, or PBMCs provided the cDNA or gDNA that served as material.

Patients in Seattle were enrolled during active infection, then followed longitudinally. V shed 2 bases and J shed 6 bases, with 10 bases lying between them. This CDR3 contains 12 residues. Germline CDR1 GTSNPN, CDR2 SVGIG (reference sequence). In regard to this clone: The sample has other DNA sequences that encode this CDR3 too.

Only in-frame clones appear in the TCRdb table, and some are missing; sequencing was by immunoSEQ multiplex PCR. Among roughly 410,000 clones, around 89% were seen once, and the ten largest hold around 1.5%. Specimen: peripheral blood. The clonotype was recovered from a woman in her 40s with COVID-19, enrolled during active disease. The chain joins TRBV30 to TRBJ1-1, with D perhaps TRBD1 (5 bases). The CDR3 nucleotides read TGTGCCTGGAGTAGGGGTGGGGCTGAAGCTTTCTTT. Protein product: CAWSRGGAEAFF.